Listed here are 19 T cell receptor beta chains from one sample, sequenced in a study of PD-1 blockade in classical Hodgkin lymphoma. Time point: newly diagnosed, previously untreated cHL patient sample. Assay: immunoSEQ multiplex PCR; the TCRdb copy retains only in-frame clones and omits some. The sample contains 70,000 or so clones, over 85% of which appear only once. Sequencing was done on a sample of peripheral blood mononuclear cells (PBMCs). These receptors came from a human donor with classical Hodgkin lymphoma.

The rearrangement uses TRBV18 and TRBJ2-7; possibly TRBD1 for D (6 bases). CDR3 length: 14 residues. Trimming took 5 bases from V and 5 from J, leaving 16 bases between them. The germline CDR1 and CDR2 sequences are KGHSH and LQKENI. This CDR3 reads CASSDRDTSHEQYF. The CDR3 DNA reads as TGTGCCAGCTCAGACCGGGACACATCTCACGAGCAGTACTTC.

V and J are TRBV5-1 and TRBJ2-7; possible D gene TRBD2, 6 bases. The germline CDR1 and CDR2 sequences are SGHRS and YFSETQ. The V gene lost 6 bases and the J gene lost 2 bases, with 12 bases spanning the gap. This CDR3 contains 13 residues. Here the CDR3 DNA reads TGCGCCAGCACCATGGGGGGTACCTACGAGCAGTACTTC. Amino acid sequence: CASTMGGTYEQYF.

V gene TRBV19 combines with J gene TRBJ1-5; 12 positions agree with TRBD1. Losses at the gene ends were 5 bases for V and 7 bases for J; bases not matched to a gene: 9. Germline CDR1 is LNHDA and CDR2 is SQIVND (reference sequence). This CDR3 region has 16 residues. Here the CDR3 DNA reads TGTGCCAGTAGTGCCGGGGACAGGGGGCAGGGACAGCCCCAGCATTTT. Translation gives CASSAGDRGQGQPQHF.

The chain has TRBV5-1 and TRBJ2-1; a weak D match, TRBD1 (5 bases). The CDR3 runs to 11 residues. Germline V gene lookup returns CDR1 SGHRS and CDR2 YFSETQ. The V and J ends lost 0 bases and 12 bases respectively, with 7 bases between them. CDR3: CASSLEGAQFF. The DNA for the CDR3 is TGCGCCAGCAGCTTGGAAGGGGCGCAGTTCTTC.

CDR3 DNA sequence: TGTGCCAGCAGTTACTTGAGAGTGACCGGGGAGCTGTTTTTT. Its translation: CASSYLRVTGELFF. The chain combines TRBV6-5 with TRBJ2-2; D call uncertain. The length of the CDR3 is 14 residues. Looked up from germline, CDR1 is MNHEY and CDR2 is SVGAGI. V was trimmed by 1 base and J by 5 bases, leaving 8 bases between them.

V gene TRBV5-6 combines with J gene TRBJ1-4; TRBD1 might be the D (5 bases). The germline V gene has CDR1 SGHDT and CDR2 YYEEEE. V was clipped by 0 bases and J by 8 bases, with 11 bases between them. This CDR3 is 14 amino acids long. In DNA form, the CDR3 reads TGTGCCAGCAGCTTGGGGCAGGGAGGGGAAAAACTGTTTTTT. Its protein product is CASSLGQGGEKLFF.

The chain is built from TRBV7-9 and TRBJ2-5; D is uncertain. The better agreement between TRBJ2-7 and the DNA end casts doubt on the J call. The CDR3 covers 13 residues. Germline-derived CDR1 and CDR2 are SEHNR and FQNEAQ (reference sequence). This CDR3 is CASSLLALYEQYF. The CDR3 bases are TGTGCCAGCAGCTTATTGGCTCTTTACGAGCAGTACTTC.

The J gene is TRBJ1-1, the V gene TRBV28; 8 bases match TRBD1. The CDR3 runs to 15 residues. The germline V gene has CDR1 MDHEN and CDR2 SYDVKM. The V and J ends lost 7 bases and 1 base, in that order; junction bases with no gene match: 8. The DNA for the CDR3 is TGTGCCAGCACCAACTCTCAGGGGGCGAACACTGAAGCTTTCTTT. Amino acids: CASTNSQGANTEAFF.

This clone appeared a single time. CDR3 bases: TGTGCCAGCAGCCCTGTAGGACTAGCGGGATTAGAGACCCAGTACTTC. Its protein is CASSPVGLAGLETQYF. J is TRBJ2-5 and V is TRBV7-7, with 12 bases that match TRBD2. The CDR3 is made up of 16 amino acids. After removal of 5 bases from V and 4 bases from J, the junction contained 8 bases not matched to a gene. The germline CDR1 and CDR2 sequences are SSHAT and FNYEAQ (reference sequence).

The V and J genes are TRBV4-3 and TRBJ2-1; 8 bases agree with TRBD2. Germline lookup yields CDR1 LGHNA and CDR2 YSLEER. Unmatched junction bases numbered 11, after V lost 0 bases and J lost 7 bases. CDR3 length: 17 residues. The CDR3 is CASSQDGTGGLWNEQFF. The CDR3 DNA follows: TGCGCCAGCAGCCAAGATGGGACGGGAGGGCTTTGGAATGAGCAGTTCTTC.

V and J are TRBV5-4 and TRBJ1-6; D is ambiguous. The CDR3 is 15 residues long. CDR1 is SGHNT, CDR2 YYREEE, per germline (reference sequence). With 0 bases removed from V and 9 bases from J, the gap between germline ends came to 13 bases. CDR3 residues: CASSLVAANPSPLHF. Written as DNA, the CDR3 is TGTGCCAGCAGCTTGGTGGCAGCAAACCCTTCACCCCTCCACTTT.

The chain employs TRBV2 and TRBJ1-1; the D gene is possibly TRBD1 (5 bases). The CDR3 length is 14 residues. Germline V gives CDR1 SNHLY, CDR2 FYNNEI. The V end lost 4 bases, the J end lost 7 bases, and 16 bases lay between the germline ends. The CDR3 DNA reads as TGTGCCAGCAGTGTGAGGGCACCGGGGGGTGAAGCTTTCTTT. Protein product: CASSVRAPGGEAFF.

In DNA, the CDR3 is TGTGCCAGCAGTTCGGACAGGGGCTATGGCTACACCTTC. Translated, it gives CASSSDRGYGYTF. The chain employs TRBV27 and TRBJ1-2, with TRBD1 identical over 9 bases. CDR3 length: 13 amino acids. The germline CDR1 and CDR2 sequences are MNHEY and SMNVEV (reference sequence). Trimming took 4 bases from V and 4 from J; bases not matched to a gene: 1.

This chain joins TRBV9 and TRBJ1-5; 7 bases are a match to TRBD1. The CDR3 covers 15 residues. The V and J ends lost 4 bases and 7 bases, in that order; junction bases with no gene match: 11. Germline CDR1 reads SGDLS; CDR2 reads YYNGEE. The DNA of the CDR3 is TGTGCCAGCAGCCCAGGGGAGGGGGCGTTACAGCCCCAGCATTTT. Amino acid sequence: CASSPGEGALQPQHF.

The gene calls are TRBV2 and TRBJ2-2, with D perhaps being TRBD1 or TRBD2 (5 bases each). Trimming shortened V by 7 bases and J by 5 bases, and 14 bases separated the two germline ends. Germline loops: CDR1 SNHLY, CDR2 FYNNEI. The CDR3 has 14 residues. Here the CDR3 DNA reads TGTGCCAGCAAATGGGACCCAAGAACCGGGGAGCTGTTTTTT. Translated: CASKWDPRTGELFF.

In this sample, this clone turned up once. The chain links TRBV4-1 to TRBJ1-6; D unresolved. Deletions cut 6 bases from V and 7 bases from J, with 13 bases between. Germline V gene lookup returns CDR1 MGHRA and CDR2 YSYEKL. This CDR3 is built from 14 residues. CDR3 region: CASRPAGPNSPLHF. CDR3 in DNA: TGCGCCAGCAGGCCCGCGGGTCCCAATTCACCCCTCCACTTT.

The rearrangement uses TRBV29-1 and TRBJ2-2, with 7 bases aligning to TRBD1. The CDR3 is 14 residues long. The V segment lost 4 bases and the J segment 4 bases; nucleotides outside the gene matches: 6. The germline V gene encodes CDR1 SQVTM and CDR2 ANQGSEA. CDR3 loop: CSVAEGAGTGELFF. The CDR3 DNA reads TGCAGCGTTGCCGAGGGGGCAGGCACCGGGGAGCTGTTTTTT.

The CDR3 region is CASTEGGNHGYTF. CDR3 coding DNA: TGTGCCAGCACCGAAGGAGGGAACCATGGCTACACCTTC. This chain uses TRBV6-1 with TRBJ1-2; D gene ambiguous. There are 13 residues in the CDR3. Germline assignment: CDR1 MNHNS and CDR2 SASEGT. Trimming took 7 bases from V and 6 from J, leaving 15 bases between them.

CDR3 nucleotide sequence: TGTGCCAGCAGCTTAACTCGCGCGGGCGGGTGGAGCTCCTACAATGAGCAGTTCTTC. This gives the protein CASSLTRAGGWSSYNEQFF. V and J are TRBV7-2 and TRBJ2-1; D may be TRBD2 (5 bases). Germline V gene data show CDR1 as SGHTA and CDR2 as FQGNSA. This CDR3 comprises 19 residues. V was trimmed by 2 bases and J by 0 bases, leaving 20 bases between them.